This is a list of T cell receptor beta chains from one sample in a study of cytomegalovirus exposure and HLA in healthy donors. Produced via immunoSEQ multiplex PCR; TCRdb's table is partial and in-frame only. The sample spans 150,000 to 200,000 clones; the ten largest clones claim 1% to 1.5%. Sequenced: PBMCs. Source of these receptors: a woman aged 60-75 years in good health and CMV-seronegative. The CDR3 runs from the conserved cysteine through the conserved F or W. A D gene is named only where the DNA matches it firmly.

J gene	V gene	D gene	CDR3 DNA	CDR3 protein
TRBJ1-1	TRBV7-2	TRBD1	TGTGCCAGCAGCACGGACAGGGGAAACACTGAAGCTTTCTTT	CASSTDRGNTEAFF
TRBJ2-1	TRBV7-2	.	TGTGCCAGCAGCACCCGAGGGGGGGTCAATGAGCAGTTCTTC	CASSTRGGVNEQFF
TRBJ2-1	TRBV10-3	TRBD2	TGTGCCATCAGAAGGGGACTAGAAAAATCTTACAATGAGCAGTTCTTC	CAIRRGLEKSYNEQFF
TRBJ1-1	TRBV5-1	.	TGCGCCAGCAGCCTTTTAAGCAGGGGTAAGAACACTGAAGCTTTCTTT	CASSLLSRGKNTEAFF
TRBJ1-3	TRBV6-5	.	TGTGCCGTCCGGGGTGTCCTGAGGGCTGGAAACACCATATATTTT	CAVRGVLRAGNTIYF
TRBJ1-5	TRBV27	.	TGTGCCAGCACCCTTATTCGGGGGGGGGAGGTTCAGCCCCAGCATTTT	CASTLIRGGEVQPQHF
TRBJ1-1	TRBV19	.	TGTGCCAGTAGTAGTGGTGGCCGCGGCACTGAAGCTTTCTTT	CASSSGGRGTEAFF
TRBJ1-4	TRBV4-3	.	TGCGCCAGCAGCCAAACGCCGCCGCAGAGCTCGGGGAAACTGTTTTTT	CASSQTPPQSSGKLFF
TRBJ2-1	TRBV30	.	TGTGCCTGGCACTTAAGGATAGCTGGCCAGGGTGAGCAGTTCTTC	CAWHLRIAGQGEQFF
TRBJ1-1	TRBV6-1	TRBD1	TGTGCCAGCAAGTTTCGGGACAGGCTGATTGAAGCTTTCTTT	CASKFRDRLIEAFF
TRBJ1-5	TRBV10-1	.	TGCGCCAGCAGCGGAGACGGGAATCAGCCCCAGCATTTT	CASSGDGNQPQHF
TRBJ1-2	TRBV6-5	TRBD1	TGTGCCAGCAGTTCCCGGGACAGGGCAAAAGGCTACACCTTC	CASSSRDRAKGYTF
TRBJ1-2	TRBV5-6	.	TGTGCCAGCAGAGGCAGGCTACTCTATGGCTACACCTTC	CASRGRLLYGYTF
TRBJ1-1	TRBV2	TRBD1	TGTGCCAGCAGTGGACAGGGAAGCGGGAACACTGAAGCTTTCTTT	CASSGQGSGNTEAFF
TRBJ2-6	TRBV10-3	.	TGTGCCATCAGTGACAGGGCTGGGGCCAACGTCCTGACTTTC	CAISDRAGANVLTF
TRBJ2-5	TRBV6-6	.	TGTGCCAGCAGAGGACACCCGCAGGGCCAAGAGACCCAGTACTTC	CASRGHPQGQETQYF
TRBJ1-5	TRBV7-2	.	TGTGCCAGCAGCACCTCGTCACAGGCCTTCAATCAGCCCCAGCATTTT	CASSTSSQAFNQPQHF
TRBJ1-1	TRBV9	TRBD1	TGTGCCAGCAGCGGAGTGACAGGGGGCTCTGAAGCTTTCTTT	CASSGVTGGSEAFF
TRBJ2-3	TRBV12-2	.	TGTGCAAGTCGCTTAGTCCACGGACTAGCGGGAGTATCTACAGATACGCAGTATTTT	CASRLVHGLAGVSTDTQYF
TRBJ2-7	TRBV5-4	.	TGTGCCAGCAGCTTGGCCCCCACCTACGAGCAGTACTTC	CASSLAPTYEQYF
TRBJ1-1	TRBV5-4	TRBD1	TGTGCCAGCAGTTGGGACAGGGGATCCACTGAAGCTTTCTTT	CASSWDRGSTEAFF
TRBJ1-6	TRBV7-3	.	TGTGCCAGCAGCTCCCGCGGGGGTTATAATTCACCCCTCCACTTT	CASSSRGGYNSPLHF
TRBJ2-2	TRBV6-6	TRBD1	TGTGCCAGCACCCACGGACAGGGGGCGATCACCGGGGAGCTGTTTTTT	CASTHGQGAITGELFF
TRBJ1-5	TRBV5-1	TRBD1	TGCGCCAGCAGTCCCGCAGGGGGTAGGCAGCCCCAGCATTTT	CASSPAGGRQPQHF
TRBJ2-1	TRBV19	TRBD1	TGTGCCAGTACCGCCGGGACAGGGGGGTACAATGAGCAGTTCTTC	CASTAGTGGYNEQFF
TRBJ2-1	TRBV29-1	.	TGCAGCGTTGCCCGTAAGACTACCGACAATGAGCAGTTCTTC	CSVARKTTDNEQFF
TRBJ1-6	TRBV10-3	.	TGTGCCGCCAGGCAGGGTTCCTATAATTCACCCCTCCACTTT	CAARQGSYNSPLHF
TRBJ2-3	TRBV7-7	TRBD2	TGTGCCAGCAGCCTTATTCCGGGACTAGCGGGAGCGGATACGCAGTATTTT	CASSLIPGLAGADTQYF
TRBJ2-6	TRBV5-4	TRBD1	TGTGCCAGCAGCGCCCGCTGGGGACAGGGGGACTCTGGGGCCAACGTCCTGACTTTC	CASSARWGQGDSGANVLTF
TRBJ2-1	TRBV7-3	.	TGTGCCAGCAGCTTAAGGCAGGGACTCTACAATGAGCAGTTCTTC	CASSLRQGLYNEQFF
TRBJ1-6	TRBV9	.	TGTGCCAGCAGCGTAGACATGGGGGCGCGCAATTCACCCCTCCACTTT	CASSVDMGARNSPLHF
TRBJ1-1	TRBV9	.	TGTGCCAGCAGCGTAGATGGGGAGACGAACACTGAAGCTTTCTTT	CASSVDGETNTEAFF
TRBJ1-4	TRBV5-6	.	TGTGCCAGCAGCTTTTGGAGTGAAAAACTGTTTTTT	CASSFWSEKLFF
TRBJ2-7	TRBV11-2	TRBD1	TGTGCCAGCAGCTCGAGGACAGGGGAGACCTACGAGCAGTACTTC	CASSSRTGETYEQYF
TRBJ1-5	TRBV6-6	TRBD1	TGTGCCAGCAGTTCCCGACAGGGATATAGCAATCAGCCCCAGCATTTT	CASSSRQGYSNQPQHF
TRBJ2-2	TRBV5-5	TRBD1	TGTGCCAGCGCCGGGACAGGCAACACCGGGGAGCTGTTTTTT	CASAGTGNTGELFF
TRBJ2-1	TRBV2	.	TGTGCCAGCCCGGAGGGCGGGACGGGCTCCTACAATGAGCAGTTCTTC	CASPEGGTGSYNEQFF
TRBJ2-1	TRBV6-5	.	TGTGCCAGCAGTTACCTGCCAGGGTTCAATGAGCAGTTCTTC	CASSYLPGFNEQFF
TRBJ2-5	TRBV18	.	TGTGCCAGCTCCCCCTCCAGTAGGGGTGAGACCCAGTACTTC	CASSPSSRGETQYF
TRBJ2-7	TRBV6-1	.	TGTGCCAGCAGTGAGGATTGGCTAGGCTACGAGCAGTACTTC	CASSEDWLGYEQYF